The clone carrying this T cell receptor (beta chain) came up a few times. The V end lost 5 bases, the J end lost 1 base, and 8 bases lay between the germline ends. The germline V gene has CDR1 SQVTM and CDR2 ANQGSEA. The CDR3 consists of 12 residues. This record belongs to a study of T-cell memory formation after mild COVID-19. TCR alpha and TCR beta cDNA libraries with sample barcodes and UMIs came from 5'RACE using constant-segment primers. TCRdb re-derived calls from the 5' RACE reads in MiXCR, one entry per CDR3 protein. The sample yields about 400,000 distinct CDR3 sequences, about 17% seen once.

This sequence originates from a man aged 18 to 29 who had mild COVID-19 (a few samples of this study predate the infection). Cell type and time point are not known. V and J are TRBV29-1 and TRBJ1-2; the D is unclear. The sample comprised PBMCs or a T cell subset sorted from them (not recorded which). DNA of the CDR3: TGCAGCGTTTGGTCGGATAACTATGGCTACACCTTC. Translation: CSVWSDNYGYTF.